This T cell receptor (beta chain) was sequenced in a study of spatial heterogeneity in lung cancer. Broader study findings: Ubiquitous expanded tumor TCRs surfaced in blood more at resection than they did at follow-up.

Time point described: sample taken at primary tumor resection. Without sorting, whole RNA was sequenced from tumor, nontumor lung or frozen PBMC. Per germline, CDR1 DFQATT and CDR2 SNEGSKA (reference sequence). With 3 bases clipped from V and 1 base from J, the junction kept 0 bases outside the gene matches. CDR3 length equals 13 residues. Every molecule of TCR cDNA had its own unique molecular identifier. In TCRdb, the 5' RACE reads were re-called with MiXCR into one record per CDR3 protein. The sample lists 15,000 to 20,000 distinct CDR3 sequences; over 15% were seen once. Many counts were recorded for this clonotype. What it binds is unknown.

The chain has TRBV20-1 and TRBJ2-3; 8 bases align to TRBD2. The receptor's source is a male donor with early-stage non-small cell lung cancer. The sequencing here drew on PBMCs, taken at surgery. The CDR3 spells CSARTSGTDTQYF. The CDR3 bases are TGCAGTGCTAGGACTAGCGGCACAGATACGCAGTATTTT.